These 26 T cell receptor beta chains came from one sample sequenced in a study of T cell responses to AZD1222 COVID-19 vaccine. TCRdb's table, derived via immunoSEQ multiplex PCR, lists solely in-frame clones and lacks some. The sample has about 93,000 clones; more than 80% are singletons. Specimen: peripheral blood, collected 28 days after the second AZD1222 dose. These receptors were taken from an adult who received the AZD1222 COVID-19 vaccine.

The V gene is TRBV2, the J gene TRBJ2-3; 9 bases are a match to TRBD2. The CDR3 runs to 13 residues. Germline trimming cut 2 bases from V and 14 bases from J; bases unmatched to any gene: 8. CDR1 is SNHLY and CDR2 is FYNNEI in the germline V gene. CDR3 nucleotides: TGTGCCAGCAGTGAATCTGCGGCGGGGGGGCGGTATTTT. It specifies CASSESAAGGRYF.

J is TRBJ1-4 and V is TRBV10-3; maybe TRBD1 (6 bases). V was clipped by 0 bases and J by 7 bases, with 12 bases between them. This CDR3 region has 15 residues. The germline V gene encodes CDR1 ENHRY and CDR2 SYGVKD. CDR3: CAISESTGRGEKLFF. DNA for the CDR3: TGTGCCATCAGTGAGTCAACAGGGCGAGGTGAAAAACTGTTTTTT.

This sequence joins TRBV5-5 and TRBJ2-7; D gene ambiguous. The germline V gene has CDR1 SGHKS and CDR2 YYEKEE (reference sequence). V lost 0 bases and J lost 3, with 4 bases in between. CDR3 length: 12 amino acids. The CDR3 DNA is TGTGCCAGCAGCTTGGGGGGCTACGAGCAGTACTTC. Translating gives CASSLGGYEQYF.

The chain has TRBV10-1 and TRBJ2-1; D is unresolved. The CDR3 sequence is 14 residues long. V shed 3 bases and J shed 9 bases, with 15 bases lying between them. Germline assignment: CDR1 WNHNN and CDR2 SYGVQD (reference sequence). As DNA, the CDR3 is TGCGCCAGCAGTGATGTTCTTATTAACGGTGAGCAGTTCTTC. Translated, it gives CASSDVLINGEQFF.

The V and J genes are TRBV3-1 (or the pseudogene TRBV3-2) and TRBJ2-7; D may correspond to TRBD1 or TRBD2 (6 bases each). There are 16 residues in the CDR3. CDR1 and CDR2 from the germline V gene are LGHDT and YNNKEL (reference sequence). Trimming shortened V by 0 bases and J by 5 bases, and 17 bases separated the two germline ends. The CDR3 region is CASSQDLAQGRNEQYF. The CDR3 DNA sequence: TGTGCCAGCAGCCAAGACCTCGCCCAGGGGAGGAACGAGCAGTACTTC.

The genes are TRBV5-4 and TRBJ1-6; maybe TRBD1 (6 bases). The CDR3 spans 13 residues. With 4 bases removed from V and 8 bases from J, the gap between germline ends came to 10 bases. In germline, CDR1 is SGHNT, CDR2 YYREEE (reference sequence). The DNA of the CDR3 is TGTGCCAGCAGCGGGGGGGCCCATTCACCCCTCCACTTT. The encoded protein is CASSGGAHSPLHF.

The chain employs TRBV25-1 and TRBJ1-4; TRBD1 agrees at 7 bases. CDR1 is MGHDK and CDR2 is SYGVNS in the germline V gene. The CDR3 is 16 residues long. Trimming took 0 bases from V and 4 from J; bases not matched to a gene: 5. As DNA, the CDR3 is TGTGCCAGCAGTGAATACGGGACAGCCAATAATGAAAAACTGTTTTTT. Translated: CASSEYGTANNEKLFF.

This sequence joins TRBV9 and TRBJ2-7; the D gene is possibly TRBD1 (6 bases). Germline values: CDR1 SGDLS, CDR2 YYNGEE. V shed 4 bases and J shed 6 bases, with 17 bases lying between them. The CDR3 sequence is 14 residues long. The CDR3 DNA reads as TGTGCCAGCAGCAGAAGGATAACAGGGACCGAGCAGTACTTC. It encodes CASSRRITGTEQYF.

The rearrangement uses TRBV19 and TRBJ1-5; TRBD1 matches 7 bases. The CDR3 is made up of 15 amino acids. J was trimmed by 7 bases and V by 6 bases; bases with no gene match: 12. Germline lookup yields CDR1 LNHDA and CDR2 SQIVND (reference sequence). The CDR3 coding sequence is TGTGCCAGTAGAACCGGGACGGGCAGGGGGCAGCCCCAGCATTTT. It encodes CASRTGTGRGQPQHF.

CDR3: CASSQEAGAGTGLSPLHF. The CDR3 coding sequence is TGCGCCAGCAGCCAAGAAGCGGGGGCCGGGACAGGGCTTTCACCCCTCCACTTT. The V and J genes are TRBV4-1 and TRBJ1-6; 9 nucleotides match TRBD1. Looked up from germline, CDR1 is MGHRA and CDR2 is YSYEKL. Losses at the gene ends were 0 bases for V and 9 bases for J; bases not matched to a gene: 12. The CDR3 consists of 18 residues.

V usage is TRBV7-9 and J usage is TRBJ1-6; D gene uncertain. The CDR3 covers 14 residues. The V end was cut by 0 bases, the J end by 9 bases, with 9 bases between. Germline-derived CDR1 and CDR2 are SEHNR and FQNEAQ (reference sequence). The CDR3 loop reads CASSLASDTSPLHF. The CDR3, as DNA: TGTGCCAGCAGCTTAGCCAGCGACACTTCACCCCTCCACTTT.

The chain has TRBV7-9 and TRBJ2-5, with D tentatively TRBD2 (5 bases). The CDR3 contains 11 residues. V lost 5 bases to trimming and J lost 5 bases, with 6 bases between them. The V gene's germline CDR1 is SEHNR and CDR2 FQNEAQ (reference sequence). The CDR3 sequence: CASSPGETQYF. The CDR3 DNA follows: TGTGCCAGCAGCCCGGGGGAGACCCAGTACTTC.

This chain connects TRBV5-8 to TRBJ2-7, with 8 bases fitting TRBD2. Germline V gene sequence: CDR1 SGHTS, CDR2 YDEGEE. The CDR3 covers 15 residues. The junction had 11 bases not matched to a gene; V was cut back by 3 bases and J by 6 bases. CDR3 sequence reads: CASSWMRGAIGEQYF. The CDR3 DNA reads as TGTGCCAGCAGCTGGATGCGGGGGGCCATCGGCGAGCAGTACTTC. Based on the CDR3 plus reference TRBV5-8 and TRBJ2-7, the full variable domain is EAGVTQSPTHLIKTRGQQATLRCSPISGHTSVYWYQQALGLGLQFLLWYDEGEERNRGNFPPRFSGRQFPNYSSELNVNALELEDSALYLCASSWMRGAIGEQYFGPGTRLTVT.

This sequence joins TRBV25-1 and TRBJ2-7; TRBD1 aligns across 8 bases. Trimming at V came to 1 base and at J to 0 bases, leaving 5 bases not matched to a gene. Germline V gene lookup returns CDR1 MGHDK and CDR2 SYGVNS. This CDR3 comprises 16 residues. The CDR3 nucleotides read TGTGCCAGCAGTGAATTGACAGGGGAGCGCTCCTACGAGCAGTACTTC. This translates into CASSELTGERSYEQYF.

The chain recombines TRBV2 with TRBJ1-1, with no clear D. The V end lost 7 bases, the J end lost 0 bases, and 9 bases lay between the germline ends. Germline CDR1 reads SNHLY; CDR2 reads FYNNEI. This CDR3 is built from 13 residues. CDR3 sequence (DNA): TGTGCCAGCACCTTGCCCCTGAACACTGAAGCTTTCTTT. It is translated as CASTLPLNTEAFF.

This clone was seen a single time. The chain carries TRBV10-3 and TRBJ1-5; no clear D. The CDR3 consists of 16 residues. V shed 3 bases and J shed 7 bases, with 19 bases lying between them. Germline V lookup: CDR1 ENHRY, CDR2 SYGVKD. The CDR3 loop is CAISDRWASEGQPQHF. CDR3 coding DNA: TGTGCCATCAGTGACCGGTGGGCATCCGAGGGACAGCCCCAGCATTTT.

V is TRBV6-5 and J is TRBJ1-1, with 8 bases identical to TRBD1. The trim removed 7 bases at V and 3 bases at J, leaving 10 bases unmatched. CDR1 is MNHEY, CDR2 SVGAGI, per germline. This CDR3 spans 15 amino acids. This CDR3 is CASTIRSTGDTEAFF. The CDR3 coding sequence is TGTGCCAGCACCATACGGTCGACAGGGGACACTGAAGCTTTCTTT.

The chain couples TRBV27 to TRBJ2-7, with D possibly TRBD2 on 5 matching bases. Per the germline V gene, CDR1 is MNHEY and CDR2 is SMNVEV (reference sequence). The V gene lost 6 bases and the J gene lost 2 bases, with 8 bases spanning the gap. The CDR3 covers 12 residues. The CDR3 DNA is TGTGCCAGCAGCCGGGATACCTACGAGCAGTACTTC. Translated, it gives CASSRDTYEQYF.

This chain links TRBV9 with TRBJ1-1; 10 positions agree with TRBD1. This CDR3 has 15 amino acids. The V gene end was trimmed by 4 bases and the J gene end by 11 bases; junction bases not matched to a gene: 14. The germline gives CDR1 SGDLS, CDR2 YYNGEE. CDR3 in DNA: TGTGCCAGCAGCTCCGGGACAGGGGACGGTATGTTGGCTTTCTTT. This gives the protein CASSSGTGDGMLAFF.

The chain couples TRBV7-9 to TRBJ1-3; D call uncertain. The CDR3 covers 13 residues. Germline values: CDR1 SEHNR, CDR2 FQNEAQ (reference sequence). V lost 2 bases and J lost 8, with 10 bases in between. CDR3 region: CASSLLLGDTIYF. The CDR3 nucleotides are TGTGCCAGCAGCTTATTGTTGGGAGACACCATATATTTT.

The J gene is TRBJ1-1, the V gene TRBV7-3; no clear D gene. V lost 2 bases and J 3 bases, leaving 7 bases between the germline ends. The CDR3 has 13 residues. Germline V gives CDR1 SGHTA, CDR2 FQGTGA. The CDR3 sequence is CASSLQRDTEAFF. The DNA for the CDR3 is TGTGCCAGCAGCTTACAAAGGGACACTGAAGCTTTCTTT.

The gene calls are TRBV27 and TRBJ1-3; 9 bases fit TRBD1. J was trimmed by 1 base and V by 5 bases; bases with no gene match: 6. CDR3 length: 16 amino acids. The germline gives CDR1 MNHEY, CDR2 SMNVEV (reference sequence). CDR3 nucleotide sequence: TGTGCCAGCAGTCCCTGGGGACAGGGTTCTGGAAACACCATATATTTT. It is translated as CASSPWGQGSGNTIYF.

J is TRBJ1-1 and V is TRBV10-2; 11 positions match TRBD1. V gave up 6 bases and J gave up 5 bases; unmatched junction bases: 5. Germline V CDR1 and CDR2: WSHSY, SAAADI. This CDR3 contains 14 residues. The CDR3 loop reads CASSRTGGPTEAFF. CDR3 nucleotides: TGCGCCAGCAGCCGGACAGGGGGCCCGACTGAAGCTTTCTTT.

This clone was recorded once. The chain joins TRBV7-3 to TRBJ1-1; D is unclear. CDR1 is SGHTA and CDR2 is FQGTGA in the germline V gene. V gave up 3 bases and J gave up 1 base, with 6 bases separating them. The CDR3 extends over 13 amino acids. The CDR3 sequence: CASSFSRNTEAFF. The CDR3 DNA follows: TGTGCCAGCAGCTTTAGCAGGAACACTGAAGCTTTCTTT.

This clone was picked up one time. V is TRBV4-1 and J is TRBJ2-1; D possibly corresponds to TRBD1 (6 bases). Trimming pared 0 bases from V and 8 bases from J, leaving 20 bases between. The CDR3 is made up of 17 amino acids. Germline assignment: CDR1 MGHRA and CDR2 YSYEKL. DNA of the CDR3: TGCGCCAGCAGCCAAGATAAGTGGGCAGGGGTGGGGGATGAGCAGTTCTTC. This translates into CASSQDKWAGVGDEQFF.

The chain carries TRBV4-1 and TRBJ2-7; D ambiguous. Trimming took off 0 bases at V and 3 bases at J, with 12 bases between the two ends. The germline V gene encodes CDR1 MGHRA and CDR2 YSYEKL. The CDR3 is 15 residues long. The chain's CDR3 is CASSQDRWTDYEQYF. CDR3 coding DNA: TGCGCCAGCAGCCAAGATCGTTGGACGGACTACGAGCAGTACTTC.